This entry lists 9 T cell receptor beta chains sequenced from one sample in a study of blood T cell repertoires in COVID-19 (dated by TCRdb to 2018 to 2021). The library was obtained by the immunoSEQ multiplex PCR assay. This immuneACCESS table, as held by TCRdb, lists in-frame sequences with V and J called but not all clones. Of the missing ones, under half trace to an unresolved V gene in checked studies; the others have no known cause. The sample has under 250,000 clones on record, almost 85% of them singletons. Of the sample, approximately 9% is held by the ten largest clones. Sample: PBMCs or T cells enriched from blood (not recorded which). The origin of the receptors is a woman in her forties or fifties with acute COVID-19.

This chain connects TRBV5-6 to TRBJ2-7; no clear D. In germline, CDR1 is SGHDT, CDR2 YYEEEE. The CDR3 loop spans 13 amino acids. The V gene lost 4 bases and the J gene lost 0 bases, with 8 bases spanning the gap. This chain's CDR3 is CASSPPSSYEQYF. The CDR3 DNA reads TGTGCCAGCAGCCCGCCTAGCTCCTACGAGCAGTACTTC.

This sequence joins TRBV5-1 and TRBJ2-5, with 9 bases lining up with TRBD1. The ends lost 6 bases at V and 3 bases at J; junction bases unmatched: 3. Germline V gene data show CDR1 as SGHRS and CDR2 as YFSETQ. The CDR3 extends over 13 amino acids. The chain's CDR3 is CASNTGGEETQYF. In DNA, the CDR3 is TGCGCCAGCAATACAGGGGGCGAAGAGACCCAGTACTTC.

V and J are TRBV11-2 and TRBJ2-1; no definite D call. This CDR3 comprises 12 residues. The germline CDR1 and CDR2 sequences are SGHAT and FQNNGV. The V end lost 2 bases, the J end lost 9 bases, and 8 bases lay between the germline ends. CDR3 sequence: CASSLLVAEQFF. The CDR3 DNA is TGTGCCAGCAGCTTACTAGTAGCTGAGCAGTTCTTC.

This clone was seen a single time. V usage is TRBV11-2 and J usage is TRBJ2-7; the D gene is possibly TRBD1 (5 bases). Germline loops: CDR1 SGHAT, CDR2 FQNNGV. The V and J ends lost 0 bases and 4 bases respectively, with 10 bases between them. This CDR3 contains 14 residues. Written as DNA, the CDR3 is TGTGCCAGCAGCTTAGAGGCCAGGGCTTACGAGCAGTACTTC. Translating gives CASSLEARAYEQYF.

The chain combines TRBV28 with TRBJ1-1; the D gene is possibly TRBD1 (5 bases). V lost 11 bases to trimming and J lost 3 bases, with 16 bases between them. The CDR3 has 13 amino acids. Per the germline V gene, CDR1 is MDHEN and CDR2 is SYDVKM. The CDR3 DNA follows: TGTGCCGGTTCTTCAGGAGGGGACACTGAAGCTTTCTTT. This gives the protein CAGSSGGDTEAFF.

This clone was observed a few times. The rearrangement links TRBV6-5 to TRBJ1-6; 8 bases agree with TRBD1. CDR3 length equals 14 residues. V was clipped by 4 bases and J by 11 bases; unmatched bases: 7. Germline V gene sequence: CDR1 MNHEY, CDR2 SVGAGI. The CDR3 spells CASSSDRVLTPLHF. CDR3 nucleotide sequence: TGTGCCAGCAGTTCGGACAGGGTTTTGACACCCCTCCACTTT.

This clone was observed a handful of times. The DNA of the CDR3 is TGCGCCAGCAGCTTGTCGCAGGTCAGAAACACTGAAGCTTTCTTT. It codes for CASSLSQVRNTEAFF. The chain has TRBV5-1 and TRBJ1-1; D not resolved. The CDR3 contains 15 residues. Trimming pared 1 base from V and 2 bases from J, leaving 12 bases between. Germline CDR1 SGHRS, CDR2 YFSETQ.

The gene calls are TRBV5-1 and TRBJ2-3; tentative D call: TRBD2 (5 bases). The length of the CDR3 is 16 residues. Trimming cost V 0 bases and J 1 base, with 12 bases left between them. CDR1 is SGHRS, CDR2 YFSETQ, per germline. CDR3 loop: CASSLAVEGGTDTQYF. The CDR3 nucleotides are TGCGCCAGCAGCTTGGCCGTAGAGGGAGGCACAGATACGCAGTATTTT.

This sequence joins TRBV18 and TRBJ2-6; 10 bases are shared with TRBD2. The CDR3 has 17 amino acids. V lost 3 bases and J lost 0; bases outside the gene matches: 2. CDR1 is KGHSH, CDR2 LQKENI, per germline. This CDR3 reads CASSPGLASSGANVLTF. The CDR3 nucleotides are TGTGCCAGCTCACCGGGACTAGCGAGCTCTGGGGCCAACGTCCTGACTTTC.